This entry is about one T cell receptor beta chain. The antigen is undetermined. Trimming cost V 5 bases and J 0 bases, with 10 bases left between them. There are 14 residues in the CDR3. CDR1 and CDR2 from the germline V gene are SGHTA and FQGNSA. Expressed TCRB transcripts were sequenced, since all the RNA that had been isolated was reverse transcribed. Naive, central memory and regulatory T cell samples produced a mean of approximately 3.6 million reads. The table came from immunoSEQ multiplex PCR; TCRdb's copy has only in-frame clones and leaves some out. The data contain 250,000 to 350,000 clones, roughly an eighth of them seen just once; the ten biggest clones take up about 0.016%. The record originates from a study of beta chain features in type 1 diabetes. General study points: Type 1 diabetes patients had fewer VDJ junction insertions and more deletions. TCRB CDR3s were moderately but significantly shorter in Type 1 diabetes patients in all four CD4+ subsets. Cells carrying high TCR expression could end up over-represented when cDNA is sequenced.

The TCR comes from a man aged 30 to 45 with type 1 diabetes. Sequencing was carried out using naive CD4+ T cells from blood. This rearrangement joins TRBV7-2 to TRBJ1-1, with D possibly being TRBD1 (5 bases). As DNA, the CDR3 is TGTGCCAGCAGCCCGGGACTAATGAACACTGAAGCTTTCTTT. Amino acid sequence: CASSPGLMNTEAFF.